This TCR beta chain originates from a study of shared clonotypes between healthy human individuals. Study as a whole: Plates per donor: three CD4 naive, three CD4 memory, two CD8 naive, one CD8 memory.

This clone has just one count. The antigen remains undetermined. Overall study findings and caveats: Sharing across four donors was highest in naive CD4 (approximately 5%) and lowest in memory CD8 (0.4%). The expectation was that sequencing depth would affect clonotype sharing among donors.

Generated by immunoSEQ multiplex PCR, the TCRdb table keeps only in-frame clones and is missing some. The table shows 1.4 million or so clones, with approximately 98.5% occurring only once. This clonotype was sampled from a man aged 25-45 years in good health. The sample was naive CD4+ T cells sorted from blood. Subset given: CD45RA+ positively selected.

The CDR3, as DNA: TGTGCCAGTAGTAGGAGGAGTGCCCAAGAGACCCAGTACTTC. Protein: CASSRRSAQETQYF. The J gene is TRBJ2-5, the V gene TRBV19; tentative D call: TRBD2 (5 bases). Trimming took off 4 bases at V and 1 base at J, with 10 bases between the two ends. The germline gives CDR1 LNHDA, CDR2 SQIVND (reference sequence). The CDR3 runs to 14 residues.